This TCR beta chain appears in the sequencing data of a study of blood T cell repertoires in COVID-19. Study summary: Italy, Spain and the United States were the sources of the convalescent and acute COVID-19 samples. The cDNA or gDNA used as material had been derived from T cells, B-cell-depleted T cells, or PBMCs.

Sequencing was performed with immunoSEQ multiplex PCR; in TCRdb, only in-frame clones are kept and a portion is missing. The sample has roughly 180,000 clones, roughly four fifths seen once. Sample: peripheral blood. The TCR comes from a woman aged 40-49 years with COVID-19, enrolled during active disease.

The DNA for the CDR3 is TGTGCCAGCAGTTGGACGGGGATGAACGGAAACACCATATATTTT. Translated: CASSWTGMNGNTIYF. The gene calls are TRBV21-1 and TRBJ1-3. TRBV21-1 is a pseudogene segment. This CDR3 is 15 amino acids long.